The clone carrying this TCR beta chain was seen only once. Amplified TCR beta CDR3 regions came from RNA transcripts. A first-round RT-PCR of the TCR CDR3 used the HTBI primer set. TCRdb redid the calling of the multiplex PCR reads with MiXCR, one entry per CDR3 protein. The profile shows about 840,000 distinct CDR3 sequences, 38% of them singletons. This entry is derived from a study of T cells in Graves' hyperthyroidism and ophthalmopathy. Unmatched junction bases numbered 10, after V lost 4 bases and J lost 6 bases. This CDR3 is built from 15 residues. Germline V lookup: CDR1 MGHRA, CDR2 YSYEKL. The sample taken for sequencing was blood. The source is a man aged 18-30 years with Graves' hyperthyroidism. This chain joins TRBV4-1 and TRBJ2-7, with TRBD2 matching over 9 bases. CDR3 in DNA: TGCGCCAGCAGCCTCTTCGGGACAGCGGGAGGCGAGCAGTACTTC. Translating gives CASSLFGTAGGEQYF.